This is a list of T cell receptor beta chains from one sample in a study of T cells after yellow fever vaccination. TCRdb reprocessed the 5' RACE reads with MiXCR, giving one entry per CDR3 protein. Among some 560,000 distinct CDR3 sequences listed, 15% to 20% were seen once. Sequencing was performed on PBMCs, taken 15 days after the yellow fever booster vaccination. The receptors come from a man aged 25-40 years who received the YFV17D yellow fever vaccine. Each CDR3 is given with its conserved first and last residue. The order of the fields is CDR3 protein, CDR3 DNA, J gene, V gene, CDR3 length, D gene, clone size. The D gene is left open where the match is weak. Part of the rows lack a size; the others show once, few, many or a class for expanded clones.

CASGQRLAGPWGTSTDTQYF	TGTGCCAGCGGTCAGCGGCTAGCGGGACCTTGGGGAACTAGCACAGATACGCAGTATTTT	TRBJ2-3	TRBV28	20	TRBD2	NA
CSARGRDFYEQYF	TGCAGTGCTAGAGGGCGGGACTTCTACGAGCAGTACTTC	TRBJ2-7	TRBV20-1	13	NA	few
CSAPQPTGRGTGELFF	TGCAGTGCTCCTCAGCCTACAGGCCGGGGGACCGGGGAGCTGTTTTTT	TRBJ2-2	TRBV20-1	16	NA	NA
CSAQRGQGPEKLFF	TGCAGTGCTCAGAGAGGACAGGGTCCCGAAAAACTGTTTTTT	TRBJ1-4	TRBV20-1	14	TRBD1	once
CASSKQGKSETQYF	TGTGCCAGCAGCAAACAGGGCAAGTCGGAGACCCAGTACTTC	TRBJ2-5	TRBV7-8	14	NA	NA
CATSDLRFASTDTQYF	TGTGCCACCAGTGATTTAAGGTTCGCTAGCACAGATACGCAGTATTTT	TRBJ2-3	TRBV24-1	16	NA	many
CSARGLAGAHEQYF	TGCAGTGCTAGAGGACTAGCGGGAGCCCACGAGCAGTACTTC	TRBJ2-7	TRBV20-1	14	TRBD2	few
CASSRTGFGDTQYF	TGCGCCAGCAGCCGGACAGGGTTCGGAGATACGCAGTATTTT	TRBJ2-3	TRBV10-1	14	TRBD1	NA
CASRDGDRVYEQYF	TGTGCCAGCAGGGACGGGGACAGGGTCTACGAGCAGTACTTC	TRBJ2-7	TRBV2	14	TRBD1	NA
CASSFRQGRVPDTQYF	TGTGCCAGCAGTTTTAGACAGGGGAGGGTACCAGATACGCAGTATTTT	TRBJ2-3	TRBV12-3/TRBV12-4	16	NA	few
CATSSGNGGTQYF	TGTGCCACCAGTAGCGGGAACGGGGGGACCCAGTACTTC	TRBJ2-5	TRBV24-1	13	TRBD2	NA
CSARDSMRRIMNTEAFF	TGCAGTGCTAGAGATAGTATGCGTCGGATCATGAACACTGAAGCTTTCTTT	TRBJ1-1	TRBV20-1	17	NA	few
CASALGGIPYNEQFF	TGTGCTAGTGCCCTGGGAGGGATTCCCTACAATGAGCAGTTCTTC	TRBJ2-1	TRBV12-5	15	TRBD2	NA
CASSEAGGPYNEQFF	TGTGCCAGCAGTGAAGCGGGAGGGCCCTACAATGAGCAGTTCTTC	TRBJ2-1	TRBV25-1	15	TRBD2	few
CASSLLGGTLNNEQFF	TGTGCCAGCAGTTTATTGGGGGGGACGTTGAACAATGAGCAGTTCTTC	TRBJ2-1	TRBV28	16	TRBD2	few
CSAQQPGLGSEQFF	TGCAGTGCTCAACAGCCGGGACTAGGTAGTGAGCAGTTCTTC	TRBJ2-1	TRBV20-1	14	TRBD2	few
CSVRAGVYFDNEQFF	TGCAGCGTGCGGGCAGGGGTATATTTCGACAATGAGCAGTTCTTC	TRBJ2-1	TRBV29-1	15	NA	NA
CASSLGGTPPAQHF	TGTGCCAGCAGCTTAGGTGGGACACCCCCGGCCCAGCATTTT	TRBJ1-5	TRBV7-8	14	NA	NA
CASSLVLGGEKIAKNIQYF	TGTGCCAGCAGCTTAGTCCTAGGAGGGGAAAAAATAGCCAAAAACATTCAGTACTTC	TRBJ2-4	TRBV11-2	19	NA	NA
CASGSPRTGSRETQYF	TGTGCTAGTGGTTCGCCAAGGACCGGGAGCAGAGAGACCCAGTACTTC	TRBJ2-5	TRBV12-5	16	NA	few
CASSLESSGSYNEQFF	TGTGCCAGCAGCTTAGAGTCTAGCGGCTCCTACAATGAGCAGTTCTTC	TRBJ2-1	TRBV7-2	16	TRBD2	few
CASSRDSEGEQFF	TGCGCCAGCTCGAGGGACTCTGAGGGGGAGCAGTTCTTC	TRBJ2-1	TRBV5-1	13	NA	few
CATSRDLGTTNEKLFF	TGTGCCACCAGCAGAGATCTTGGGACAACTAATGAAAAACTGTTTTTT	TRBJ1-4	TRBV15	16	NA	NA
CASSFSTVSYNEQFF	TGTGCCAGCAGCTTCTCGACAGTCTCCTACAATGAGCAGTTCTTC	TRBJ2-1	TRBV7-6	15	NA	few
CASSQAAENSYEQYF	TGTGCCAGCAGCCAAGCCGCAGAGAATTCCTACGAGCAGTACTTC	TRBJ2-7	TRBV4-2	15	NA	NA
CASSTVYNSPLHF	TGTGCCAGCAGTACAGTTTACAATTCACCCCTCCACTTT	TRBJ1-6	TRBV27	13	NA	NA
CASSPRQGEAFF	TGTGCCAGCTCACCCAGACAGGGTGAAGCTTTCTTT	TRBJ1-1	TRBV18	12	TRBD1	few
CASSQDLGLAGLTQYF	TGCGCCAGCAGCCAAGACCTCGGACTAGCGGGTCTTACGCAGTATTTT	TRBJ2-3	TRBV4-3	16	TRBD2	NA
CASSRGTGSYNEQFF	TGTGCCAGCAGCCGGGGAACAGGGAGCTACAATGAGCAGTTCTTC	TRBJ2-1	TRBV3-1	15	NA	NA
CSAPPSGRAFADTQYF	TGCAGTGCTCCGCCCAGCGGGAGGGCCTTTGCAGATACGCAGTATTTT	TRBJ2-3	TRBV20-1	16	TRBD2	NA
CASSPGGPSGTGLNEQFF	TGTGCCAGCAGCCCCGGCGGTCCTAGCGGGACAGGTTTGAATGAGCAGTTCTTC	TRBJ2-1	TRBV4-2	18	NA	NA
CASSPDPSGSKTQYF	TGTGCCAGCAGCCCAGACCCGAGCGGGAGCAAGACCCAGTACTTC	TRBJ2-5	TRBV7-2	15	TRBD2	many